The subject of this entry is one T cell receptor beta chain. Its target is unknown. The data stem from a study of shared clonotypes between healthy human individuals. Study-wide points: Large sequencing depth failed to make sorted-subset sequencing complete, rarefaction showed. Across a few donors, naive CD4 shared roughly 5.1%, naive CD8 more than 3%, memory CD4 roughly 2.5%, memory CD8 under 0.5%.

For each subset, genomic DNA was distributed in equal portions over several immunoSEQ plates. On sorted subsets, replicate PCRs used 150 to 250 ng DNA, or around 30,000 T cell genomes. Measured with immunoSEQ multiplex PCR; TCRdb has only the in-frame clones, and not every one. The sample includes millions of clones, 90% to 95% of them seen just once. Trimming shortened V by 4 bases and J by 2 bases, and 12 bases separated the two germline ends. Germline CDR1 and CDR2: MNHEY and SMNVEV (reference sequence). The CDR3 loop spans 15 amino acids. V is TRBV27 and J is TRBJ1-5, with D maybe TRBD1 (5 bases). The receptor's source is a man aged 18-30 years in good health. Sequencing was performed on naive CD4+ T cells sorted from blood. The subset was: CD45RA+ positively selected. The CDR3 DNA is TGTGCCAGCAGTTCCAGTCAGGGACGCAATCAGCCCCAGCATTTT. Protein product: CASSSSQGRNQPQHF.